Listed below are T cell receptor beta chains from one sample, sequenced in a study of shared clonotypes between healthy human individuals. Using immunoSEQ multiplex PCR, the repertoire was profiled, and TCRdb retains in-frame clones only, with some absent. The table records about 2.1 million clones, 80% to 95% of them present only once. What was sequenced was naive CD8+ T cells from PBMCs. The receptors were sampled from a man younger than 35 in good health. Some clones in this sample may be carry-over from other donors' samples. Both conserved end residues are trimmed from each CDR3. Only some rows state a clone size, as once, few, many or a class for expanded clones.

clone_size: -
v_call: TRBV27
j_call: TRBJ2-3
cdr3_aa: ASSSRQSTDTQY

clone_size: -
v_call: TRBV28
j_call: TRBJ2-1
cdr3_aa: ASSLGGNHGEQF

clone_size: -
v_call: TRBV27
j_call: TRBJ2-5
cdr3_aa: ASSPLGHPVTETQY

clone_size: -
v_call: TRBV19
j_call: TRBJ2-7
cdr3_aa: ASSILYGGLGEQY

clone_size: -
v_call: TRBV11-3
j_call: TRBJ2-1
cdr3_aa: ASSYFGPEQF

clone_size: -
v_call: TRBV10-3
j_call: TRBJ2-1
cdr3_aa: AISGRAGGIFNEQF

clone_size: once
v_call: TRBV30
j_call: TRBJ2-5
cdr3_aa: AWSVFPRGAQY

clone_size: once
v_call: TRBV19
j_call: TRBJ1-1
cdr3_aa: ASSAGQIMNTEAF

clone_size: once
v_call: TRBV7-9
j_call: TRBJ2-2
cdr3_aa: ASSSIQGLAGVSTGELF

clone_size: -
v_call: TRBV7-9
j_call: TRBJ2-1
cdr3_aa: ASSSPGLAYNEQF

clone_size: -
v_call: TRBV5-6
j_call: TRBJ2-2
cdr3_aa: ASSLEGRGVTGELF

clone_size: -
v_call: TRBV21-1
j_call: TRBJ2-3
cdr3_aa: ASIWTLRGCTDTQY

clone_size: -
v_call: TRBV5-6
j_call: TRBJ2-6
cdr3_aa: ATTARGQSSGANVLT

clone_size: -
v_call: TRBV5-6
j_call: TRBJ2-1
cdr3_aa: ASSLGSGFEF

clone_size: -
v_call: TRBV27
j_call: TRBJ2-6
cdr3_aa: ASSYAGQSIRVPSGANVLT

clone_size: few
v_call: TRBV19
j_call: TRBJ1-4
cdr3_aa: ASSFATNEKLF

clone_size: -
v_call: TRBV9
j_call: TRBJ2-2
cdr3_aa: ASSVGSGRVTGELF

clone_size: -
v_call: TRBV21-1
j_call: TRBJ2-5
cdr3_aa: ASTTNCIQETQY

clone_size: -
v_call: TRBV12-5
j_call: TRBJ2-7
cdr3_aa: ASGLDRAGPKS

clone_size: -
v_call: TRBV9
j_call: TRBJ1-2
cdr3_aa: ASSAGQELRSNYGYT

clone_size: -
v_call: TRBV27
j_call: TRBJ2-7
cdr3_aa: ATSWMAGGATYEQY

clone_size: -
v_call: TRBV7-8
j_call: TRBJ2-7
cdr3_aa: ASSISRGLSYEQY

clone_size: -
v_call: TRBV29-1
j_call: TRBJ2-2
cdr3_aa: SVETAAYTGELF

clone_size: -
v_call: TRBV7-9
j_call: TRBJ1-1
cdr3_aa: ASSLASVNTEAF

clone_size: -
v_call: TRBV16
j_call: TRBJ2-5
cdr3_aa: ASSQVPAGGETQY

clone_size: -
v_call: TRBV5-5
j_call: TRBJ1-2
cdr3_aa: ASSTHSGYGYT

clone_size: -
v_call: TRBV13
j_call: TRBJ1-1
cdr3_aa: ASSLGLEVGRTEAF

clone_size: -
v_call: TRBV28
j_call: TRBJ2-7
cdr3_aa: ASSLQVSYEQY

clone_size: -
v_call: TRBV28
j_call: TRBJ2-7
cdr3_aa: ASSFVDSDYEQY

clone_size: -
v_call: TRBV14
j_call: TRBJ2-1
cdr3_aa: ASSRVPDREQF

clone_size: -
v_call: TRBV7-9
j_call: TRBJ2-7
cdr3_aa: ASSSGSLEQY

clone_size: -
v_call: TRBV5-8
j_call: TRBJ2-2
cdr3_aa: ASSPFDGELF

clone_size: -
v_call: TRBV10-3
j_call: TRBJ1-2
cdr3_aa: AIRGEARGPDT

clone_size: -
v_call: TRBV28
j_call: TRBJ1-1
cdr3_aa: ASSGLGYTEAF

clone_size: -
v_call: TRBV28
j_call: TRBJ2-7
cdr3_aa: ASSWAPLNYEQY

clone_size: -
v_call: TRBV5-3
j_call: TRBJ1-5
cdr3_aa: ARSALQGGSLRRRNQPQH

clone_size: once
v_call: TRBV27
j_call: TRBJ1-5
cdr3_aa: ASSLEGGNQPQH

clone_size: few
v_call: TRBV5-1
j_call: TRBJ1-1
cdr3_aa: ASSFSPGQGTEAF

clone_size: -
v_call: TRBV11-2
j_call: TRBJ1-2
cdr3_aa: ASSLASSRDTYWGYT

clone_size: -
v_call: TRBV27
j_call: TRBJ2-1
cdr3_aa: ASLGTGLNNEQF

clone_size: -
v_call: TRBV6-6
j_call: TRBJ1-5
cdr3_aa: ASSYSGQASNQPQH

clone_size: -
v_call: TRBV7-2
j_call: TRBJ2-7
cdr3_aa: ASSLPLAAPSYEQY